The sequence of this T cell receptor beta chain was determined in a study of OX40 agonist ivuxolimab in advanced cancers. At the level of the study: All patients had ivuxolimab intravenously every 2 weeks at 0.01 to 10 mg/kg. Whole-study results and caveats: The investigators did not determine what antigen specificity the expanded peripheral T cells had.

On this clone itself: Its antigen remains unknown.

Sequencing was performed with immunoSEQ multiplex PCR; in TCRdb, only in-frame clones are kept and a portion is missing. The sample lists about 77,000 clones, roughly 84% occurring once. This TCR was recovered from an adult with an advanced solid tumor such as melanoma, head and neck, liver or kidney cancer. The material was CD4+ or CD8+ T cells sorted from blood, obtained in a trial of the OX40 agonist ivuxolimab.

CDR3 in amino acids: CASGLVVTSGVHEQYF. CDR3 DNA sequence: TGTGCTAGTGGTTTGGTAGTTACTAGCGGGGTTCACGAGCAGTACTTC. The V and J genes are TRBV12-5 and TRBJ2-7; TRBD2 agrees at 10 bases. CDR1 LGHNT and CDR2 FRNRAP come from the germline V gene. The CDR3 is 16 residues long. The V and J ends lost 0 bases and 5 bases, in that order; junction bases with no gene match: 7.